One and the same sample provided the 32 T cell receptor beta chains below, sequenced in a study of cytomegalovirus exposure and HLA in healthy donors. The PCR used 60 Vbeta and 13 Jbeta primers. TCRdb keeps only in-frame clones here, not all; method: immunoSEQ multiplex PCR. The table has under 150,000 clones, about 80% seen once. What was sequenced was PBMCs. The receptors were gathered from a girl aged 2-10 years in good health and CMV-seronegative.

The table lists this clone with a few counts. The chain carries TRBV6-5 and TRBJ1-4; D possibly corresponds to TRBD1 (6 bases). Trimming removed 5 bases from V and 8 bases from J, with 18 bases in between. Germline CDR1 and CDR2: MNHEY and SVGAGI. The CDR3 has 15 amino acids. Here the CDR3 DNA reads TGTGCCAGCAGTACCGGGACACCCGGCAAGGAAAAACTGTTTTTT. As protein: CASSTGTPGKEKLFF.

J is TRBJ2-1 and V is TRBV6-5, with a weak D call TRBD2 (6 bases). Germline CDR1 reads MNHEY; CDR2 reads SVGAGI. CDR3 length: 15 amino acids. Trimming left V 2 bases short and J 1 base short, with 9 bases between. CDR3 residues: CASSYGGLSYNEQFF. The CDR3 nucleotides are TGTGCCAGCAGTTACGGGGGACTTTCCTACAATGAGCAGTTCTTC.

This clone came up a few times. The chain combines TRBV4-3 with TRBJ1-2, with D unresolved. Between the trimmed V and J ends, which lost 3 bases and 6 bases, there was a span of 20 bases. CDR3 length equals 16 residues. CDR1 is LGHNA and CDR2 is YSLEER in the germline V gene. The CDR3 protein is CASSHPSVVGSDGYTF. Here the CDR3 DNA reads TGCGCCAGCAGCCACCCATCTGTTGTGGGGAGCGATGGCTACACCTTC.

V gene TRBV19 combines with J gene TRBJ1-1; TRBD1 is a possible D gene (5 bases). CDR3 size: 13 residues. Germline CDR1 is LNHDA and CDR2 is SQIVND (reference sequence). V was trimmed by 5 bases and J by 1 base, leaving 8 bases between them. The CDR3 is CASSQGRNTEAFF. The CDR3, as DNA: TGTGCCAGTAGTCAGGGAAGGAACACTGAAGCTTTCTTT.

The V and J genes are TRBV28 and TRBJ1-1, with D unresolved. The V end was cut by 3 bases, the J end by 9 bases, with 17 bases between. CDR3 length equals 14 residues. Germline V gene data show CDR1 as MDHEN and CDR2 as SYDVKM. CDR3 nucleotide sequence: TGTGCCAGCAGTTTTTCATGGGTAGAGCGACAAGCTTTCTTT. Its translation: CASSFSWVERQAFF.

The gene calls are TRBV30 and TRBJ2-7; D may be TRBD1 (6 bases). Germline V CDR1 and CDR2: GTSNPN, SVGIG (reference sequence). There are 13 residues in the CDR3. V dropped 2 bases and J dropped 2 bases, with 10 bases sitting between them. Here the CDR3 DNA reads TGTGCCTGGAGTACAGGGAGCCCCTACGAGCAGTACTTC. Translation: CAWSTGSPYEQYF.

V gene TRBV7-6 combines with J gene TRBJ1-4; 7 nucleotides match TRBD1. The V gene end was trimmed by 1 base and the J gene end by 8 bases; junction bases not matched to a gene: 7. Germline CDR1 and CDR2: SGHVS and FNYEAQ. The CDR3 loop spans 15 amino acids. The CDR3 DNA reads as TGTGCCAGCAGCTTAGTTACAGGGGCTGGGGAAAAACTGTTTTTT. It encodes CASSLVTGAGEKLFF.

The chain is built from TRBV27 and TRBJ1-1; 8 bases line up with TRBD1. The CDR3 is 15 residues long. V dropped 3 bases and J dropped 5; count of bases not matched to a gene: 8. Germline CDR1 reads MNHEY; CDR2 reads SMNVEV (reference sequence). The CDR3 loop reads CASSFQAGGFTEAFF. The CDR3 bases are TGTGCCAGCAGTTTTCAGGCAGGGGGCTTTACTGAAGCTTTCTTT.

The rearrangement links TRBV5-6 to TRBJ1-2; a possible D gene is TRBD1 (5 bases). The CDR3 consists of 13 residues. CDR1 is SGHDT and CDR2 is YYEEEE in the germline V gene. V was pared by 0 bases and J by 10 bases, with 13 bases between. This chain's CDR3 is CASSLGTTSPYTF. The CDR3 DNA reads as TGTGCCAGCAGCTTGGGGACAACGAGTCCCTACACCTTC.

The rearrangement joins TRBV6-5 to TRBJ2-2, with 7 bases identical to TRBD2. The CDR3 contains 16 residues. CDR1 MNHEY and CDR2 SVGAGI come from the germline V gene. After removal of 0 bases from V and 5 bases from J, the junction contained 6 bases not matched to a gene. CDR3 in amino acids: CASSYSRQGGTGELFF. DNA for the CDR3: TGTGCCAGCAGTTACTCCCGGCAGGGAGGGACCGGGGAGCTGTTTTTT.

The chain employs TRBV29-1 and TRBJ2-7; D is possibly TRBD2 (6 bases). The CDR3 has 14 residues. Deletions cut 8 bases from V and 4 bases from J, with 21 bases between. Germline V gives CDR1 SQVTM, CDR2 ANQGSEA. The CDR3 bases are TGCAGCCCTGAAGGGCGGGGAACGATTTACGAGCAGTACTTC. Translation gives CSPEGRGTIYEQYF.

This chain uses TRBV28 with TRBJ2-5, with 9 bases fitting TRBD1. CDR3 length: 15 residues. Germline V gene sequence: CDR1 MDHEN, CDR2 SYDVKM. The V segment lost 5 bases and the J segment 6 bases; nucleotides outside the gene matches: 10. This CDR3 reads CASSRTRQGGKTQYF. DNA of the CDR3: TGTGCCAGCAGTAGAACGCGACAGGGGGGGAAGACCCAGTACTTC. The entire variable domain, with the rest obtained from reference TRBV28 and TRBJ2-5, is as follows: DVKVTQSSRYLVKRTGEKVFLECVQDMDHENMFWYRQDPGLGLRLIYFSYDVKMKEKGDIPEGYSVSREKKERFSLILESASTNQTSMYLCASSRTRQGGKTQYFGPGTRLLVL.

The CDR3 spells CASSPSRDGELFF. The DNA for the CDR3 is TGTGCCAGCTCACCGAGTAGAGACGGGGAGCTGTTTTTT. This sequence joins TRBV18 and TRBJ2-2, with D uncertain. V was cut by 3 bases and J by 7 bases, with 9 bases left in between. Germline loops: CDR1 KGHSH, CDR2 LQKENI. The CDR3 runs to 13 residues.

This clone has a handful of counts. V usage is TRBV5-1 and J usage is TRBJ1-2, with 11 bases identical to TRBD1. After removal of 4 bases from V and 7 bases from J, the junction contained 6 bases not matched to a gene. Germline V gene sequence: CDR1 SGHRS, CDR2 YFSETQ. The CDR3 consists of 14 residues. CDR3 in amino acids: CASSNGQGAAGYTF. In DNA, the CDR3 is TGCGCCAGCAGCAACGGACAGGGGGCGGCTGGCTACACCTTC.

The rearrangement uses TRBV19 and TRBJ2-2; 7 bases fit TRBD1. Germline V gene sequence: CDR1 LNHDA, CDR2 SQIVND (reference sequence). This CDR3 is built from 15 residues. The V and J ends lost 6 bases and 7 bases, in that order; junction bases with no gene match: 11. The CDR3 DNA is TGTGCCAGTAGCCGGGCGCAGGGGGTCGTCGGGGAGCTGTTTTTT. It yields the protein CASSRAQGVVGELFF.

J is TRBJ2-7 and V is TRBV7-8; 10 nucleotides align to TRBD1. The CDR3 covers 13 residues. The germline CDR1 and CDR2 sequences are SGHVS and FQNEAQ. With 5 bases clipped from V and 5 bases from J, the junction kept 3 bases outside the gene matches. The CDR3, as DNA: TGTGCCAGCAGCCGGGACAGGGGTGACGAGCAGTACTTC. It yields the protein CASSRDRGDEQYF. The full variable domain, completed using reference TRBV7-8 and TRBJ2-7, is GAGVSQSPRYKVAKRGQDVALRCDPISGHVSLFWYQQALGQGPEFLTYFQNEAQLDKSGLPSDRFFAERPEGSVSTLKIQRTQQEDSAVYLCASSRDRGDEQYFGPGTRLTVT.

In its sample, this clone was seen a few times. The J gene is TRBJ2-7, the V gene TRBV28, with TRBD1 matching 8 bases. The trim removed 1 base at V and 5 bases at J, leaving 7 bases unmatched. CDR1 MDHEN and CDR2 SYDVKM come from the germline V gene. This CDR3 is 15 amino acids long. DNA of the CDR3: TGTGCCAGCAGTTTATTTCGGACAGGGCAAGACGAGCAGTACTTC. Amino acids: CASSLFRTGQDEQYF. Together with reference TRBV28 and TRBJ2-7, the CDR3 gives the full variable domain: DVKVTQSSRYLVKRTGEKVFLECVQDMDHENMFWYRQDPGLGLRLIYFSYDVKMKEKGDIPEGYSVSREKKERFSLILESASTNQTSMYLCASSLFRTGQDEQYFGPGTRLTVT.

The chain couples TRBV4-3 to TRBJ2-7; the match to TRBD2 covers 14 bases. From germline, CDR1 is LGHNA and CDR2 YSLEER. V lost 5 bases and J lost 0; bases outside the gene matches: 6. The CDR3 length is 17 residues. The CDR3 DNA reads as TGCGCCAGCAGCAAATACGGGACTAGCGGGGGCTCCTACGAGCAGTACTTC. Amino acid sequence: CASSKYGTSGGSYEQYF.

The rearrangement uses TRBV2 and TRBJ2-3; 12 bases map to TRBD2. CDR1 SNHLY and CDR2 FYNNEI come from the germline V gene. Losses at the gene ends were 8 bases for V and 3 bases for J; bases not matched to a gene: 9. This CDR3 has 16 amino acids. In nucleotides, the CDR3 is TGTGCCAGCTCCGGACTAGCGGGGATATCAACAGATACGCAGTATTTT. This gives the protein CASSGLAGISTDTQYF.

V is TRBV5-4 and J is TRBJ1-5; the match to TRBD1 covers 7 bases. V trimming: 4 bases; J trimming: 7 bases; junction bases outside the gene matches: 5. The length of the CDR3 is 13 residues. Germline V gives CDR1 SGHNT, CDR2 YYREEE (reference sequence). The CDR3 coding sequence is TGTGCCAGCAGCCTCGACAGGGAGCAGCCCCAGCATTTT. It specifies CASSLDREQPQHF.

The chain uses TRBV27 and TRBJ2-5, with D hard to call. The CDR3 has 13 residues. Trimming left V 3 bases short and J 0 bases short, with 5 bases between. Germline V gene data show CDR1 as MNHEY and CDR2 as SMNVEV (reference sequence). CDR3 coding DNA: TGTGCCAGCAGTTTTTCGTACCAAGAGACCCAGTACTTC. Translation gives CASSFSYQETQYF.

V and J are TRBV5-4 and TRBJ2-1, with D perhaps matching TRBD2 (5 bases). This CDR3 is 16 amino acids long. Trimming shortened V by 0 bases and J by 7 bases, and 17 bases separated the two germline ends. Per germline, CDR1 SGHNT and CDR2 YYREEE (reference sequence). The CDR3 sequence is CASSLAQASRLNEQFF. The CDR3 coding sequence is TGTGCCAGCAGCTTGGCCCAGGCCTCACGACTAAATGAGCAGTTCTTC.

The chain couples TRBV4-2 to TRBJ2-7; D may be TRBD2 (6 bases). Germline V gene sequence: CDR1 LGHNA, CDR2 YNFKEQ. CDR3 length: 15 amino acids. V lost 0 bases to trimming and J lost 5 bases, with 14 bases between them. CDR3 residues: CASSQDAASADEQYF. The CDR3 DNA reads TGTGCCAGCAGCCAAGATGCGGCTAGCGCAGACGAGCAGTACTTC.

The rearrangement joins TRBV11-2 to TRBJ2-2; possibly TRBD1 for D (5 bases). Germline CDR1 SGHAT, CDR2 FQNNGV. V was trimmed by 5 bases and J by 3 bases, leaving 13 bases between them. The CDR3 loop spans 15 amino acids. The CDR3 loop is CASSIDAGYTGELFF. The DNA for the CDR3 is TGTGCCAGCAGCATTGACGCAGGGTACACCGGGGAGCTGTTTTTT.

The CDR3 here is CASSLARWGAGADTQYF. CDR3 coding DNA: TGTGCCAGCAGCTTAGCGCGCTGGGGCGCCGGCGCAGATACGCAGTATTTT. The chain links TRBV7-2 to TRBJ2-3; D might be TRBD1 (5 bases). This CDR3 comprises 17 residues. Trimming pared 0 bases from V and 4 bases from J, leaving 17 bases between. Germline CDR1 is SGHTA and CDR2 is FQGNSA.

The genes are TRBV25-1 and TRBJ1-1; 9 nucleotides align to TRBD1. J was trimmed by 7 bases and V by 4 bases; bases with no gene match: 10. The CDR3 has 15 amino acids. Germline lookup yields CDR1 MGHDK and CDR2 SYGVNS. CDR3 nucleotide sequence: TGTGCCAGCAGTGGCATCCGGGACAGGGAGAATGAAGCTTTCTTT. This sequence encodes CASSGIRDRENEAFF.

The table lists this clone with a count of one. This chain uses TRBV7-6 with TRBJ1-1, with 10 bases lining up with TRBD1. CDR1 and CDR2 from the germline V gene are SGHVS and FNYEAQ. The J segment lost 0 bases and the V segment lost 1 base, leaving 2 bases of the junction unmatched. This CDR3 comprises 16 residues. CDR3 nucleotides: TGTGCCAGCAGCTTAGACGGACAGGGGGTGAACACTGAAGCTTTCTTT. Translating gives CASSLDGQGVNTEAFF.

V and J are TRBV15 and TRBJ2-7, with TRBD2 matching 9 bases. The CDR3 is 16 residues long. Per germline, CDR1 LNHNV and CDR2 YYDKDF (reference sequence). Trimming at V came to 0 bases and at J to 1 base, leaving 4 bases not matched to a gene. The CDR3, as DNA: TGTGCCACCAGCAGAGAAGGCGGGAGGGTATCCTACGAGCAGTACTTC. Translating gives CATSREGGRVSYEQYF.

The chain couples TRBV19 to TRBJ1-2; D remains ambiguous. The CDR3 length is 15 residues. V lost 3 bases and J lost 5, with 16 bases in between. The germline gives CDR1 LNHDA, CDR2 SQIVND (reference sequence). In DNA, the CDR3 is TGTGCCAGTAGTATCGGTCCAGGCGATACTTATGGCTACACCTTC. This encodes CASSIGPGDTYGYTF.

V gene TRBV9 combines with J gene TRBJ2-1; the match to TRBD2 covers 9 bases. There are 15 residues in the CDR3. Germline values: CDR1 SGDLS, CDR2 YYNGEE. Losses at the gene ends were 4 bases for V and 2 bases for J; bases not matched to a gene: 4. The CDR3 region is CASSTSGGTYNEQFF. In DNA form, the CDR3 reads TGTGCCAGCAGCACAAGCGGGGGGACCTACAATGAGCAGTTCTTC.

The chain joins TRBV7-9 to TRBJ1-6; D gene ambiguous. V lost 2 bases and J lost 0, with 5 bases in between. Germline V lookup: CDR1 SEHNR, CDR2 FQNEAQ (reference sequence). CDR3 length: 15 residues. CDR3 sequence reads: CASSLSSSYNSPLHF. In nucleotides, the CDR3 is TGTGCCAGCAGCTTAAGTAGCTCCTATAATTCACCCCTCCACTTT.

The CDR3, as DNA: TGTGCCTGGACCCTGGTCCCAGGGGGCACAGATACGCAGTATTTT. Translation gives CAWTLVPGGTDTQYF. The chain couples TRBV30 to TRBJ2-3, with TRBD1 as a possible D gene (6 bases). Looked up from germline, CDR1 is GTSNPN and CDR2 is SVGIG (reference sequence). The CDR3 loop spans 15 amino acids. V gave up 4 bases and J gave up 1 base, with 15 bases separating them.